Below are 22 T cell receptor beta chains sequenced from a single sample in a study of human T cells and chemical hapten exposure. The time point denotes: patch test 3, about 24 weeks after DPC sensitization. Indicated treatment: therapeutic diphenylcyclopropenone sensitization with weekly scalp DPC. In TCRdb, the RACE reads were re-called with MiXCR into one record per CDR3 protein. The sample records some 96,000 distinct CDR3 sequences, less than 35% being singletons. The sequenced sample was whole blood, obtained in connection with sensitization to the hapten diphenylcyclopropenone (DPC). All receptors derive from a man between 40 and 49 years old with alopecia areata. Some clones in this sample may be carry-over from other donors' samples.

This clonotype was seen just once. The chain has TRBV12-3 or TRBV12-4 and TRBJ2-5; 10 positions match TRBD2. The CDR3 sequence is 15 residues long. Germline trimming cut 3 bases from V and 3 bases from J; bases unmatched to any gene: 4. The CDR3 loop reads CASSFSSGGEETQYF. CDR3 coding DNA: TGTGCCAGCAGTTTCAGCAGCGGGGGGGAAGAGACCCAGTACTTC.

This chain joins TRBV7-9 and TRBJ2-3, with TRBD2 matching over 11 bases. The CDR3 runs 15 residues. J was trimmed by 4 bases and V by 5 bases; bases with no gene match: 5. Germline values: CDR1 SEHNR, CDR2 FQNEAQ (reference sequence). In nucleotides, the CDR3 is TGTGCCAGCAGCCCCCTAGCGGGAGGCTCAGATACGCAGTATTTT. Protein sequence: CASSPLAGGSDTQYF. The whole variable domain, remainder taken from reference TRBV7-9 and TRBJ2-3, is DTGVSQNPRHKITKRGQNVTFRCDPISEHNRLYWYRQTLGQGPEFLTYFQNEAQLEKSRLLSDRFSAERPKGSFSTLEIQRTEQGDSAMYLCASSPLAGGSDTQYFGPGTRLTVL.

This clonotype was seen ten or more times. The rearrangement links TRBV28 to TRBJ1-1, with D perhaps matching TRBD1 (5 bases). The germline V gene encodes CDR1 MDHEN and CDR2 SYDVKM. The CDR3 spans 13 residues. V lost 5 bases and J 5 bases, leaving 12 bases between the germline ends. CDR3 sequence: CASSGPGRTEAFF. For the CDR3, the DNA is TGTGCCAGCAGTGGACCGGGACGGACTGAAGCTTTCTTT.

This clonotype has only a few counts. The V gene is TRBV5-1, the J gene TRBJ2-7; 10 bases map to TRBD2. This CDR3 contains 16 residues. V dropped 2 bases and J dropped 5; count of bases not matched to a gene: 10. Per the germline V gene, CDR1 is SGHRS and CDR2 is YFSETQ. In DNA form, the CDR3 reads TGCGCCAGCAGCTTCTCTAGCGGGAGTATAAAGGACGAGCAGTACTTC. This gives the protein CASSFSSGSIKDEQYF.

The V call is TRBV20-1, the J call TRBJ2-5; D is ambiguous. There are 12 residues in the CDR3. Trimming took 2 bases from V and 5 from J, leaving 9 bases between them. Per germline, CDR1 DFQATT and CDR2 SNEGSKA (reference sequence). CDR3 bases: TGCAGTGCTAGACGCCCTGAGGAGACCCAGTACTTC. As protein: CSARRPEETQYF.

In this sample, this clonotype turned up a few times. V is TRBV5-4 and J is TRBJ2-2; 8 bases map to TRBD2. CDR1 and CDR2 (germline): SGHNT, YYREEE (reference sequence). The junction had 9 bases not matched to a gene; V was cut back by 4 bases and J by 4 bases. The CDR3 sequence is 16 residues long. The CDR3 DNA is TGTGCCAGCAGCCCGAGAGCGGGAGTGTCCACCGGGGAGCTGTTTTTT. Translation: CASSPRAGVSTGELFF.

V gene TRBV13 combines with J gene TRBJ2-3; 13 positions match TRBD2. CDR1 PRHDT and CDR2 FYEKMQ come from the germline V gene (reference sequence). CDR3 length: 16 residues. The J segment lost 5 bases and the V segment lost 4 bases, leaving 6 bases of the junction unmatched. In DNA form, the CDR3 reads TGTGCCAGCAGCTCCGGACTAGCGGGAGATAGAGATACGCAGTATTTT. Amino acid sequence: CASSSGLAGDRDTQYF.

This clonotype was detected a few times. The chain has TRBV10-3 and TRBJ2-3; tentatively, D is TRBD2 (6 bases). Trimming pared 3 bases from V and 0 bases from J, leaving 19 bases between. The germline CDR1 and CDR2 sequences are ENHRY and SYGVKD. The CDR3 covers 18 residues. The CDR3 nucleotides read TGTGCCATCAGTGACCCGGGTGGAGGGAGGACCAGCACAGATACGCAGTATTTT. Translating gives CAISDPGGGRTSTDTQYF.

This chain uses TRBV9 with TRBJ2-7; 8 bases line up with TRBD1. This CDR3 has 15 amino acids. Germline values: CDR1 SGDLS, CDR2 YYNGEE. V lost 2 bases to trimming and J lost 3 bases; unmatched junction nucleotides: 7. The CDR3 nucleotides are TGTGCCAGCAGCGTCGCGGATACAGGGGGCTACGAGCAGTACTTC. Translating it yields CASSVADTGGYEQYF.

CDR3 protein: CASSRPGESSYEQYF. The CDR3, as DNA: TGTGCCAGCAGTCGACCTGGCGAGAGCTCCTACGAGCAGTACTTC. J is TRBJ2-7 and V is TRBV6-2 or TRBV6-3; no reliable D call. From germline, CDR1 is MNHEY and CDR2 SVGEGT. The CDR3 has 15 residues. Trimming pared 5 bases from V and 0 bases from J, leaving 14 bases between.

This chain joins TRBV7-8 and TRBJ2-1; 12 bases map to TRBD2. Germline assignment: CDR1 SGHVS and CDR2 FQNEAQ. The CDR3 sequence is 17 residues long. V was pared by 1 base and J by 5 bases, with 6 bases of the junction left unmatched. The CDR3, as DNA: TGTGCCAGCAGCTTAGTTGCCCGGACTAGCGGGAACAATGAGCAGTTCTTC. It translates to CASSLVARTSGNNEQFF.

CDR3 region: CAWSIRGPETQYF. The CDR3 DNA sequence: TGTGCCTGGAGTATCAGGGGGCCTGAGACCCAGTACTTC. The chain couples TRBV30 to TRBJ2-5; 8 nucleotides align to TRBD1. CDR1 and CDR2 (germline): GTSNPN, SVGIG (reference sequence). The CDR3 runs 13 residues. V shed 2 bases and J 5 bases; nucleotides not matched to a gene: 4. Full variable domain (outside the CDR3, taken from reference TRBV30 and TRBJ2-5): SQTIHQWPATLVQPVGSPLSLECTVEGTSNPNLYWYRQAAGRGLQLLFYSVGIGQISSEVPQNLSASRPQDRQFILSSKKLLLSDSGFYLCAWSIRGPETQYFGPGTRLLVL.

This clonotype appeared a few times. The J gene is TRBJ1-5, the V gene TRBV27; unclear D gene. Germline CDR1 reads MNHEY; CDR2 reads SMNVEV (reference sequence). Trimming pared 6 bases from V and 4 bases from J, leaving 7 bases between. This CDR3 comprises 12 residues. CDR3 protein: CASSPLNQPQHF. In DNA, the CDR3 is TGTGCCAGCAGCCCCCTGAATCAGCCCCAGCATTTT.

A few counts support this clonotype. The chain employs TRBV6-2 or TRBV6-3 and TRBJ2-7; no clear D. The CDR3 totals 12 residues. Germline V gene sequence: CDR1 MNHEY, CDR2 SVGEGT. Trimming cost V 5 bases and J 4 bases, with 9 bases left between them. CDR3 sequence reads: CASSLTIYEQYF. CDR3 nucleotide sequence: TGTGCCAGCAGTCTCACCATTTACGAGCAGTACTTC.

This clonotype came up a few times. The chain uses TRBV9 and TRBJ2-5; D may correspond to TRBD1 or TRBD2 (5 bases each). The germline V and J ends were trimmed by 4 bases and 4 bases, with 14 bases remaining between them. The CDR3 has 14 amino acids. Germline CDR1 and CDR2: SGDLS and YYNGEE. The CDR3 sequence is CASSPRGGAETQYF. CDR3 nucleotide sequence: TGTGCCAGCAGCCCCCGGGGTGGGGCAGAGACCCAGTACTTC.

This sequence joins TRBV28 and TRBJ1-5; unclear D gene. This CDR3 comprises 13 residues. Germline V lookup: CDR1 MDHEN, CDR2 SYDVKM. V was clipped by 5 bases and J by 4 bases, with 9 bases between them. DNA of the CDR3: TGTGCCAGCAGTGTTTCGGTTAATCAGCCCCAGCATTTT. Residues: CASSVSVNQPQHF.

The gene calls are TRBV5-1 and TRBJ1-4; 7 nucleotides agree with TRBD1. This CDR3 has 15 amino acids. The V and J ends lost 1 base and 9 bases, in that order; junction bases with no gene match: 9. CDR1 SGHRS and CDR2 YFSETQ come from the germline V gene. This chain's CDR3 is CASSLSGTAGQKLFF. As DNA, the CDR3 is TGCGCCAGCAGCTTGTCAGGGACAGCCGGACAAAAACTGTTTTTT. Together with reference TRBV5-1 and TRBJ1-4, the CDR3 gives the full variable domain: KAGVTQTPRYLIKTRGQQVTLSCSPISGHRSVSWYQQTPGQGLQFLFEYFSETQRNKGNFPGRFSGRQFSNSRSEMNVSTLELGDSALYLCASSLSGTAGQKLFFGSGTQLSVL.

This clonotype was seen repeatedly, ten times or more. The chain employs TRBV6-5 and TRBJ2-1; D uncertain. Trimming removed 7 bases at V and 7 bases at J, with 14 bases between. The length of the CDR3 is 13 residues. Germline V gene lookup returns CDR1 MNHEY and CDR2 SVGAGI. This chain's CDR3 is CASMEGWGNEQFF. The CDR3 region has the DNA TGTGCCAGCATGGAAGGGTGGGGAAATGAGCAGTTCTTC.

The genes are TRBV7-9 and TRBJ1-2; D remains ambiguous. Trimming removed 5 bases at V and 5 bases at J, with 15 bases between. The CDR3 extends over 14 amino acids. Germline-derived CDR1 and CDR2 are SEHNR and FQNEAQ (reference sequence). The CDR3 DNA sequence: TGTGCCAGCAGCGCGACGACGGGAGGGTATGGCTACACCTTC. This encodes CASSATTGGYGYTF.

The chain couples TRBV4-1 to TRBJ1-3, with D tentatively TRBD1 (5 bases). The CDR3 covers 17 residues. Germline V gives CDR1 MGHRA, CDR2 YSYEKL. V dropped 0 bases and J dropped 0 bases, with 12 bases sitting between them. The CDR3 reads CASSQDRAGSSGNTIYF. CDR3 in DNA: TGCGCCAGCAGCCAAGATCGTGCAGGGAGCTCTGGAAACACCATATATTTT.

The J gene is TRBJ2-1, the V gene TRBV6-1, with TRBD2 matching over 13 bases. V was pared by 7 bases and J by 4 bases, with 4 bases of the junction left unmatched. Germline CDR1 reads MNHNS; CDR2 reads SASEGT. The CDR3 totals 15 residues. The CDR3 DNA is TGTGCCAGCAACCAACTAGCGGGAGGGTACAATGAGCAGTTCTTC. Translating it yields CASNQLAGGYNEQFF.

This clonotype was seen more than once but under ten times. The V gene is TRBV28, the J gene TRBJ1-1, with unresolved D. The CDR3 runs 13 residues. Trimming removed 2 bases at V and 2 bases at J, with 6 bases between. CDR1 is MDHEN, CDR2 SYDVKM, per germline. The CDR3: CASSLIINTEAFF. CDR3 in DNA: TGTGCCAGCAGTTTAATCATCAACACTGAAGCTTTCTTT.